Below are 18 T cell receptor beta chains sequenced from a single sample in a study of blood T cell repertoires in COVID-19. Profiled with immunoSEQ multiplex PCR; TCRdb holds only in-frame clones, not every one. The sample consists of 350,000 or so clones, roughly nine tenths of them appearing once. Sequencing was done on a sample of PBMCs or T cells enriched from blood (not recorded which). The receptors originated from a woman aged 25 to 39 who had recovered from COVID-19.

The chain employs TRBV7-9 and TRBJ2-1, with 14 bases fitting TRBD2. The CDR3 spans 16 residues. V was clipped by 5 bases and J by 0 bases; unmatched bases: 0. From germline, CDR1 is SEHNR and CDR2 FQNEAQ (reference sequence). CDR3 bases: TGTGCCAGCAGCGGGACTAGCGGGAGCTCCTACAATGAGCAGTTCTTC. Its protein is CASSGTSGSSYNEQFF.

This sequence joins TRBV6-2 or TRBV6-3 and TRBJ2-2; D gene unclear. Germline V gene data show CDR1 as MNHEY and CDR2 as SVGEGT. The CDR3 spans 14 residues. Trimming took 5 bases from V and 1 from J, leaving 8 bases between them. CDR3 DNA sequence: TGTGCCAGCAGTGCAAACAGGAACACCGGGGAGCTGTTTTTT. As protein: CASSANRNTGELFF.

V gene TRBV10-2 combines with J gene TRBJ2-7, with 10 positions matching TRBD2. Germline CDR1 reads WSHSY; CDR2 reads SAAADI. This CDR3 comprises 15 residues. V lost 7 bases and J lost 9; bases outside the gene matches: 15. CDR3 region: CASTDSGGPRFVQYF. As DNA, the CDR3 is TGCGCCAGCACCGATAGCGGGGGGCCCCGCTTTGTGCAGTACTTC.

This chain joins TRBV24-1 and TRBJ1-5; no clear D. Trimming stripped 7 bases from V and 8 bases from J, with 14 bases between. Germline assignment: CDR1 KGHDR and CDR2 SFDVKD. This CDR3 has 13 amino acids. CDR3 coding DNA: TGTGCCACCAGCTTAGGGAGACTAGAGCCCCAGCATTTT. This translates into CATSLGRLEPQHF.

The V call is TRBV28, the J call TRBJ2-3, with D uncertain. The CDR3 covers 13 residues. V was cut by 5 bases and J by 2 bases, with 8 bases left in between. The germline gives CDR1 MDHEN, CDR2 SYDVKM. CDR3 sequence reads: CASSAQDTDTQYF. The CDR3 DNA reads as TGTGCCAGCAGTGCTCAGGACACAGATACGCAGTATTTT.

The table lists this clone with a few counts. The identical CDR3 is also encoded by other nucleotide sequences in the sample. The chain links TRBV30 to TRBJ1-1, with D perhaps TRBD1 (5 bases). CDR3 length: 12 residues. From germline, CDR1 is GTSNPN and CDR2 SVGIG (reference sequence). Trimming shortened V by 2 bases and J by 5 bases, and 9 bases separated the two germline ends. This CDR3 is CAWSPGGTEAFF. DNA for the CDR3: TGTGCCTGGAGTCCCGGGGGGACTGAAGCTTTCTTT.

The V call is TRBV30, the J call TRBJ1-5; 7 bases map to TRBD1. The CDR3 has 18 amino acids. CDR1 is GTSNPN, CDR2 SVGIG, per germline (reference sequence). Germline trimming cut 3 bases from V and 1 base from J; bases unmatched to any gene: 15. The DNA of the CDR3 is TGTGCCTGGAGGGTAGAGACAGGGCAGCTCGGAAGCAATCAGCCCCAGCATTTT. As protein: CAWRVETGQLGSNQPQHF.

CDR3 in amino acids: CASSPQGTGGQPQHF. In DNA form, the CDR3 reads TGTGCCAGCAGCCCCCAAGGGACAGGGGGACAGCCCCAGCATTTT. V is TRBV7-2 and J is TRBJ1-5; the match to TRBD1 covers 11 bases. CDR1 and CDR2 (germline): SGHTA, FQGNSA. V lost 5 bases and J lost 7; bases outside the gene matches: 7. This CDR3 is built from 15 residues.

The rearrangement joins TRBV30 to TRBJ2-2; a weak D match, TRBD2 (5 bases). Germline CDR1 is GTSNPN and CDR2 is SVGIG (reference sequence). V was trimmed by 0 bases and J by 4 bases, leaving 18 bases between them. This CDR3 comprises 17 residues. The DNA for the CDR3 is TGTGCCTGGAGTGTCTCAAGATTTTCTCGGGGCACCGGGGAGCTGTTTTTT. The encoded protein is CAWSVSRFSRGTGELFF.

The chain has TRBV2 and TRBJ1-1; a weak D match, TRBD1 (5 bases). The V and J ends lost 4 bases and 4 bases respectively, with 16 bases between them. The germline CDR1 and CDR2 sequences are SNHLY and FYNNEI. The CDR3 is 15 residues long. CDR3 protein: CASSGAAGPGTEAFF. The CDR3 coding sequence is TGTGCCAGCAGTGGGGCTGCAGGGCCGGGCACTGAAGCTTTCTTT.

The chain joins TRBV5-6 to TRBJ2-7, with 7 nucleotides matching TRBD2. Trimming cost V 5 bases and J 2 bases; bases outside gene matches: 7. The V gene's germline CDR1 is SGHDT and CDR2 YYEEEE. This CDR3 is 14 amino acids long. The DNA of the CDR3 is TGTGCCAGCAGAGAGCTAGCGGAACCCTACGAGCAGTACTTC. It translates to CASRELAEPYEQYF.

This CDR3 is CASSLAPGDYGYTF. CDR3 nucleotides: TGTGCCAGCAGCTTAGCCCCAGGGGACTATGGCTACACCTTC. The chain joins TRBV7-9 to TRBJ1-2; a weak D match, TRBD1 (6 bases). Germline assignment: CDR1 SEHNR and CDR2 FQNEAQ (reference sequence). The CDR3 covers 14 residues. The V end lost 0 bases, the J end lost 3 bases, and 8 bases lay between the germline ends.

This chain links TRBV7-9 with TRBJ2-2, with TRBD1 matching over 7 bases. The CDR3 extends over 14 amino acids. The V segment lost 5 bases and the J segment 3 bases; nucleotides outside the gene matches: 3. In germline, CDR1 is SEHNR, CDR2 FQNEAQ (reference sequence). The CDR3 spells CASSRDRDTGELFF. CDR3 sequence (DNA): TGTGCCAGCAGCCGCGACAGGGACACCGGGGAGCTGTTTTTT.

The V gene is TRBV28, the J gene TRBJ1-5, with TRBD1 as a possible D gene (6 bases). This CDR3 is 16 amino acids long. Germline-derived CDR1 and CDR2 are MDHEN and SYDVKM. V was pared by 1 base and J by 5 bases, with 15 bases between. This CDR3 reads CASSLLPDSLDQPQHF. CDR3 bases: TGTGCCAGCAGTTTATTACCGGACAGTCTGGATCAGCCCCAGCATTTT.

The chain links TRBV6-2 or TRBV6-3 to TRBJ1-2; D perhaps matches TRBD1 (6 bases). CDR1 and CDR2 (germline): MNHEY, SVGEGT. V was cut by 0 bases and J by 5 bases, with 13 bases left in between. The CDR3 length is 15 residues. The CDR3 nucleotides read TGTGCCAGCAGTTACTCGACAGGAGAATATTATGGCTACACCTTC. It yields the protein CASSYSTGEYYGYTF.

The V call is TRBV28, the J call TRBJ2-6, with 9 bases matching TRBD1. This CDR3 comprises 17 residues. The V gene's germline CDR1 is MDHEN and CDR2 SYDVKM. Losses at the gene ends were 5 bases for V and 0 bases for J; bases not matched to a gene: 5. The CDR3 loop reads CASSRDRDLSGANVLTF. The CDR3 bases are TGTGCCAGCAGTCGGGACAGGGACCTCTCTGGGGCCAACGTCCTGACTTTC.

The chain is built from TRBV18 and TRBJ1-3; D is undetermined. Per germline, CDR1 KGHSH and CDR2 LQKENI. The CDR3 has 15 residues. The germline V and J ends were trimmed by 2 bases and 1 base, with 9 bases remaining between them. CDR3 coding DNA: TGTGCCAGCTCACCATTTCCCTTATCTGGAAACACCATATATTTT. Amino acids: CASSPFPLSGNTIYF.

This clone has only one observation. The rearrangement joins TRBV25-1 to TRBJ2-5; 11 positions agree with TRBD2. The germline V gene encodes CDR1 MGHDK and CDR2 SYGVNS. The CDR3 spans 16 residues. Trimming cost V 4 bases and J 4 bases; bases outside gene matches: 8. CDR3 loop: CASSAVAGGVIETQYF. In DNA, the CDR3 is TGTGCCAGCAGTGCCGTAGCGGGGGGGGTTATAGAGACCCAGTACTTC.